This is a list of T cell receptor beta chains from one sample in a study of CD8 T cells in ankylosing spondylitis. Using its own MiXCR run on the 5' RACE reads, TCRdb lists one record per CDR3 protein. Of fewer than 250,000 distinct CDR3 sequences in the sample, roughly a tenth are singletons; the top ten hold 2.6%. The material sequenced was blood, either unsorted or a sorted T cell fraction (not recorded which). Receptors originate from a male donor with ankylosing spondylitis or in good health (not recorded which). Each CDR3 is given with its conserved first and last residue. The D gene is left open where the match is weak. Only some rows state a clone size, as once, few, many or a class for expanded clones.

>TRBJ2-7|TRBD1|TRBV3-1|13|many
CASSQGQGDEQYF
TGTGCCAGCAGCCAGGGACAGGGCGACGAGCAGTACTTC
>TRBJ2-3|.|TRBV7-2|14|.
CASSHGLSTDTQYF
TGTGCCAGCAGCCACGGACTAAGCACAGATACGCAGTATTTT
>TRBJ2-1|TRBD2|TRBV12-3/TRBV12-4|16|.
CASSSLAGGPYNEQFF
TGTGCCAGCAGTTCACTAGCGGGGGGGCCCTACAATGAGCAGTTCTTC
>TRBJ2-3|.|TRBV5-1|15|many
CASSLTGTPADTQYF
TGCGCCAGCAGCTTGACCGGGACTCCAGCCGATACGCAGTATTTT
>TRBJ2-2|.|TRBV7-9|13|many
CASSFDEAGELFF
TGTGCCAGCAGCTTCGATGAGGCCGGGGAGCTGTTTTTT
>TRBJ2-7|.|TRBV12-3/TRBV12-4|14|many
CASSLGTPSGEQYF
TGTGCCAGCAGTTTAGGGACTCCGTCGGGCGAGCAGTACTTC
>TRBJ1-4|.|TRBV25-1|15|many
CASSDPRDANEKLFF
TGTGCCAGCAGTGACCCCAGGGACGCTAATGAAAAACTGTTTTTT
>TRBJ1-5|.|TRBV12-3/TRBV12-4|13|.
CASSLRVTQPQHF
TGTGCCAGCAGTCTTAGGGTCACTCAGCCCCAGCATTTT
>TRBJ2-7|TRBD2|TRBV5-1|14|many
CASRISGLASEQYF
TGCGCCAGCAGGATTTCGGGACTAGCCTCCGAGCAGTACTTC
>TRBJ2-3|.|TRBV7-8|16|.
CASSLVFGGVTDTQYF
TGTGCCAGCAGCTTAGTGTTCGGGGGAGTAACAGATACGCAGTATTTT
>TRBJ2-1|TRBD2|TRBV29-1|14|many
CSGSAGDLGNEQFF
TGCAGCGGATCGGCGGGAGACCTTGGCAATGAGCAGTTCTTC
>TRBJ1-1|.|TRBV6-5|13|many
CASSYSGPTQAFF
TGTGCCAGCAGTTACAGCGGGCCAACCCAAGCTTTCTTT
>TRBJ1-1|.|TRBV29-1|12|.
CSGGQRNTEAFF
TGCAGCGGGGGACAAAGGAACACTGAAGCTTTCTTT
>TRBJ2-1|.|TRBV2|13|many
CASSPDYSNEQFF
TGTGCCAGCAGTCCCGACTATTCCAATGAGCAGTTCTTC
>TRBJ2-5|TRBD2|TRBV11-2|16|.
CASSSLAGGYKETQYF
TGTGCCAGCAGTAGTTTAGCGGGGGGCTATAAGGAGACCCAGTACTTC
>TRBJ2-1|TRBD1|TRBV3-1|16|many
CASSDTGTGVRNEQFF
TGTGCCAGCAGCGACACCGGGACAGGGGTGCGGAATGAGCAGTTCTTC
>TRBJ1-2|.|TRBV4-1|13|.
CASSQDLGHGYTF
TGCGCCAGCAGCCAAGATCTTGGGCATGGCTACACCTTC
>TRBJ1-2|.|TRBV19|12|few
CASSGRDYGYTF
TGTGCCAGTAGTGGTCGAGACTATGGCTACACCTTC
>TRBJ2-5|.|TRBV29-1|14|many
CSVDPDLLGVTQYF
TGCAGCGTTGACCCCGATTTGCTGGGCGTGACCCAGTACTTC
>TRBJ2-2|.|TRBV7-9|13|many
CASSFNKVGELFF
TGTGCCAGCAGCTTTAATAAGGTCGGGGAGCTGTTTTTT
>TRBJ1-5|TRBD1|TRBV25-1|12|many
CASDRVNQPQHF
TGTGCCAGCGACAGGGTCAATCAGCCCCAGCATTTT
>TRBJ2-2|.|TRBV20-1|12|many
CSAHDRTGELFF
TGCAGTGCTCACGACCGCACCGGGGAGCTGTTTTTT
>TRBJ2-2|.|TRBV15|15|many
CATSSATTGTGELFF
TGTGCCACCAGCAGCGCAACAACAGGGACCGGGGAGCTGTTTTTT
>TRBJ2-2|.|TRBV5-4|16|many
CASSSPGHKGPGELFF
TGTGCCAGCAGCTCTCCGGGACACAAGGGCCCCGGGGAGCTGTTTTTT
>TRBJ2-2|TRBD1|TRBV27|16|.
CASSTSGGLDTGELFF
TGTGCCAGCAGTACCTCAGGGGGCTTGGACACCGGGGAGCTGTTTTTT
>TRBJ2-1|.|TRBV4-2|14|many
CASHDAGLYNEQFF
TGTGCCAGCCACGACGCGGGACTCTACAATGAGCAGTTCTTC
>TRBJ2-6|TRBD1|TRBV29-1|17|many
CSVEAGTGISGANVLTF
TGCAGCGTTGAAGCCGGGACAGGGATCTCTGGGGCCAACGTCCTGACTTTC
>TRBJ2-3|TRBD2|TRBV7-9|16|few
CASSSATSGITDTQYF
TGTGCCAGCAGCTCGGCGACTAGCGGGATCACAGATACGCAGTATTTT
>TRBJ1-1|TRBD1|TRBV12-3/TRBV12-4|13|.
CASSPQGAAEAFF
TGTGCCAGCAGTCCTCAGGGGGCCGCTGAAGCTTTCTTT
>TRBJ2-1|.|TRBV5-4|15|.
CASGLDPGVGNEQFF
TGTGCCAGCGGGCTTGACCCAGGGGTCGGCAATGAGCAGTTCTTC
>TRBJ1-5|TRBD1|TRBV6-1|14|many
CASRMGQPGVPQHF
TGTGCCAGCAGGATGGGACAGCCCGGAGTGCCCCAGCATTTT
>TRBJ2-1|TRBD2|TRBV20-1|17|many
CSAPGALLAGGRDEQFF
TGCAGTGCCCCAGGGGCCCTCTTAGCGGGGGGCCGCGATGAGCAGTTCTTC
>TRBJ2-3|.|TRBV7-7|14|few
CASSPAGWMNTQYF
TGTGCCAGCAGCCCCGCGGGGTGGATGAATACGCAGTATTTT
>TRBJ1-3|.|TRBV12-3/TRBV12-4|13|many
CALSGSERNTIYF
TGTGCCCTGTCGGGGAGTGAGAGGAACACCATATATTTT
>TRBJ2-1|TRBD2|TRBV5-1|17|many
CASSFGTSGRWGNEQFF
TGCGCCAGCAGCTTCGGGACTAGCGGGAGATGGGGCAATGAGCAGTTCTTC
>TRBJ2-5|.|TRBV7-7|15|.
CASSPRLSNQETQYF
TGTGCCAGCAGCCCAAGGCTCAGTAACCAAGAGACCCAGTACTTC
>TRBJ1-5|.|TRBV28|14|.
CASSFRGRNQPQHF
TGTGCCAGCAGTTTCAGGGGACGCAATCAGCCCCAGCATTTT
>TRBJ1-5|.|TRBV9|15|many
CASSVGVRYNQPQHF
TGTGCCAGCAGCGTAGGGGTCAGATACAATCAGCCCCAGCATTTT
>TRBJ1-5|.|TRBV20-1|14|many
CSAAPPGGNQPQHF
TGCAGTGCTGCTCCCCCGGGGGGCAATCAGCCCCAGCATTTT
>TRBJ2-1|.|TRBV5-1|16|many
CASSLAGAYSYNEQFF
TGCGCCAGCAGCTTGGCCGGAGCCTACTCCTACAATGAGCAGTTCTTC
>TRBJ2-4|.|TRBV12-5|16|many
CASGPSGGLAKNIQYF
TGTGCTAGTGGTCCTTCCGGGGGACTAGCCAAAAACATTCAGTACTTC
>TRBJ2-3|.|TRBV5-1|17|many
CASSLWDGTDRTDTQYF
TGCGCCAGCAGCTTGTGGGACGGCACCGATCGCACAGATACGCAGTATTTT
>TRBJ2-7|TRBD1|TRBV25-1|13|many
CASKGTGAYEQYF
TGTGCCAGCAAAGGGACAGGGGCCTACGAGCAGTACTTC
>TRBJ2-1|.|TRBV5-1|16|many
CASSLEIWGPNNEQFF
TGCGCCAGCAGCTTGGAGATCTGGGGACCTAACAATGAGCAGTTCTTC
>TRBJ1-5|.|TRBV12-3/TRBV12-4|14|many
CASTWGTTDQPQHF
TGTGCCAGCACCTGGGGGACAACGGATCAGCCCCAGCATTTT
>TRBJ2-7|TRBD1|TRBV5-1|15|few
CASANRGQGLNEQYF
TGCGCCAGCGCCAATCGGGGACAGGGATTGAACGAGCAGTACTTC
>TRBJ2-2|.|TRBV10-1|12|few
CASGRPTGELFF
TGCGCCAGCGGCAGACCCACCGGGGAGCTGTTTTTT
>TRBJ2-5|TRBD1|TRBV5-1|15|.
CASSLGADRGETQYF
TGCGCCAGCAGCTTGGGGGCCGACAGGGGAGAGACCCAGTACTTC
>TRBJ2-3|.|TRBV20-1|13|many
CSAHTHSTDTQYF
TGCAGTGCTCATACACATAGCACAGATACGCAGTATTTT
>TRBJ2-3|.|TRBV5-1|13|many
CASSEAGTDTQYF
TGCGCCAGCAGTGAGGCAGGGACGGATACGCAGTATTTT
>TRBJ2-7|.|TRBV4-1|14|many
CASSPPLANDEQYF
TGCGCCAGCAGCCCCCCCTTGGCGAATGACGAGCAGTACTTC
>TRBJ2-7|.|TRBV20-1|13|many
CSASGTSVREQYF
TGCAGTGCTAGTGGGACTTCAGTTCGGGAGCAGTACTTC
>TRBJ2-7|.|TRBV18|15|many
CASSPGAADSYEQYF
TGTGCCAGCTCACCCGGGGCAGCTGACTCCTACGAGCAGTACTTC
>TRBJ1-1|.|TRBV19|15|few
CASSISRLLNTEAFF
TGTGCCAGTAGTATTTCAAGGCTCCTGAACACTGAAGCTTTCTTT
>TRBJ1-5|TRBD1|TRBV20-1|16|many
CSASPRGQGGNQPQHF
TGCAGTGCTAGCCCCAGAGGACAGGGAGGGAATCAGCCCCAGCATTTT
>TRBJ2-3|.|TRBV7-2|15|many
CASSLGPVLSDTQYF
TGTGCCAGCAGCTTAGGGCCGGTACTATCAGATACGCAGTATTTT
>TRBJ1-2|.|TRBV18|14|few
CASSPSGLDYGYTF
TGTGCCAGCTCGCCCTCCGGGTTGGACTATGGCTACACCTTC
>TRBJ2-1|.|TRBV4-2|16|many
CASSQDRASSYNEQFF
TGTGCCAGCAGCCAAGATAGGGCTTCCTCCTACAATGAGCAGTTCTTC
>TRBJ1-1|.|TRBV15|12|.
CATSREDTEAFF
TGTGCCACCAGCAGAGAGGACACTGAAGCTTTCTTT
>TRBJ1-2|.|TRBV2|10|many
CAGRAYGYTF
TGTGCCGGCCGGGCCTATGGCTACACCTTC